This record concerns one T cell receptor beta chain sequence. Its antigen remains unidentified. Per-base qualities were not stored, and no clone one base away is much larger. The data are from a study of technical replicates of blood from several donors (dated by TCRdb to about 2017). Libraries were prepared through the immunoSEQ multiplex PCR assay. The table comes from immuneACCESS by way of TCRdb, which keeps in-frame sequences with V and J called. Part of the clones is missing from these tables; in studies checked, under half for an unresolved V gene and the rest for unknown reasons. This sample is represented by about 83,000 clones; 92% of them were singletons. 0.27% of the sample is held by the ten biggest clonotypes. The CDR3, from cysteine to phenylalanine, totals 12 residues. The sequence is cut down to CDR3 DNA, 36 bases in frame from base 1. A distance of 10 bases separates the germline ends of V and J, which lose 9 bases and 1 base respectively. For CDR1 and CDR2, the germline V gene lists SNHLY and FYNNEI.

Rearrangement joined TRBV2 to TRBJ2-7; the D gene cannot be resolved reliably. The sample taken for sequencing was T cells isolated from PBMCs. The receptor was isolated from a human donor in good health. The CDR3 reads CASSYLSYEQYF. The base sequence is TGTGCCAGTTCTTATTTATCCTACGAGCAGTACTTC.